The entry that follows covers one T cell receptor (beta chain) sequence. Its cognate antigen is unknown. At one end, the junction sequence differs from germline, possibly due to a read error. Splitting of CD4+ cells produced CD45RA+ naive and CD45RA-negative memory subsets. CDR3 length: 13 amino acids. Looked up from germline, CDR1 is SGHDT and CDR2 is YYEEEE. This record belongs to a study of shared clonotypes between healthy human individuals. Study-level information: Each donor had three CD4 naive, three CD4 memory, two CD8 naive and one CD8 memory plate.

This table comes from immunoSEQ multiplex PCR, and its TCRdb copy is limited to in-frame clones, with some not included. The sample has a few million clones; approximately 96% are singletons. Study-level results: Owing to a small donor count, the genetic and exposure-history diversity represented was limited.

The material sequenced was naive CD4+ T cells sorted from blood. The subset is: CD45RA+ positively selected. The chain employs TRBV5-6 and TRBJ1-2; possible D gene TRBD1, 6 bases. The clonotype was recovered from a young man in good health. CDR3 residues: CASSLGGPYGYTF. The CDR3, as DNA: TGTGCCAGCAGTTTGGGGGGGCCATATGGCTACACCTTC.